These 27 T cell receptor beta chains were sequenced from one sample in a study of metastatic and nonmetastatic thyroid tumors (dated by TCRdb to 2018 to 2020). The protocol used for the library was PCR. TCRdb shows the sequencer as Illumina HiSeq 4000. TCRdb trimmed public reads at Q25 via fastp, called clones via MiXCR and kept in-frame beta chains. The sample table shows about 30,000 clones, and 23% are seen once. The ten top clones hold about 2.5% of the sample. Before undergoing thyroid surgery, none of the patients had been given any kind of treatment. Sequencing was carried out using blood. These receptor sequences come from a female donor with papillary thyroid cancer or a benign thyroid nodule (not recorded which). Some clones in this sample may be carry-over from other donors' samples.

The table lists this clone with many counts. For the CDR3, the DNA is TGTGCCAGCAGCCCGACAGGGGGTGGTTCAGATACGCAGTATTTT. It yields the protein CASSPTGGGSDTQYF. The chain employs TRBV14 and TRBJ2-3; TRBD1 agrees at 9 bases. The germline CDR1 and CDR2 sequences are SGHDN and FVKESK. The CDR3 spans 15 residues. J gave up 4 bases and V 4 bases, and 6 bases lay outside the gene matches.

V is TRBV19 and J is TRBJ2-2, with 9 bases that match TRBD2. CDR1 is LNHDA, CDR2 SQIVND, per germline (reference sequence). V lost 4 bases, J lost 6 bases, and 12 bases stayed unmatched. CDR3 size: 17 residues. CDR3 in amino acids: CASSRTSVRWTAGELFF. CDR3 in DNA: TGTGCCAGTAGTAGGACTAGCGTGAGGTGGACGGCCGGGGAGCTGTTTTTT.

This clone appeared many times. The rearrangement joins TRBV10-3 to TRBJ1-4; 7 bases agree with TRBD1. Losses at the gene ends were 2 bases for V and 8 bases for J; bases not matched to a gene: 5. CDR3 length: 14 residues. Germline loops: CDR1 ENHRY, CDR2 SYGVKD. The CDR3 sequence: CAISEGRGEEKLFF. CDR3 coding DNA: TGTGCCATCAGTGAGGGCAGGGGGGAGGAAAAACTGTTTTTT.

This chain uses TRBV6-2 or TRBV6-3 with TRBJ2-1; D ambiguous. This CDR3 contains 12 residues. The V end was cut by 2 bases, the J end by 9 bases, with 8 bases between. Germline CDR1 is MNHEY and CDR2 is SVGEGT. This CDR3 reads CASSYPGIEQFF. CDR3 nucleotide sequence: TGTGCCAGCAGTTACCCAGGAATTGAGCAGTTCTTC.

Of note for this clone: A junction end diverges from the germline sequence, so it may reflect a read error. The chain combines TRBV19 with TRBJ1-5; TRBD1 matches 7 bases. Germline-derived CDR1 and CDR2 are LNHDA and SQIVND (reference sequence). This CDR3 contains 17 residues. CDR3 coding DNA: TGTTCCAGTAGTATCGGGGGAGGGGGCCTGGTCAATCAGCCCCAGCATTTT. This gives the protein CSSSIGGGGLVNQPQHF.

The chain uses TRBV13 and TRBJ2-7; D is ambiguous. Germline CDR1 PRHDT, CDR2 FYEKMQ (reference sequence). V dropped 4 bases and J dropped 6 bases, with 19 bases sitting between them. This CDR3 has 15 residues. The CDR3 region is CASSSYWSGSIEQYF. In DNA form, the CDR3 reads TGTGCCAGCAGCTCATACTGGAGTGGCTCCATCGAGCAGTACTTC.

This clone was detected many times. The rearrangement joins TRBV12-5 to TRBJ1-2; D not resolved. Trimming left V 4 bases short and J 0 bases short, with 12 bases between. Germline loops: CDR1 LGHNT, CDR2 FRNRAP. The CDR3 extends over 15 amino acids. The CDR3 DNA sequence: TGTGCTAGTGGTTCTCGACAAGCTTCTAACTATGGCTACACCTTC. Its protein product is CASGSRQASNYGYTF. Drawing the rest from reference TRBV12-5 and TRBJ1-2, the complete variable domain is DARVTQTPRHKVTEMGQEVTMRCQPILGHNTVFWYRQTMMQGLELLAYFRNRAPLDDSGMPKDRFSAEMPDATLATLKIQPSEPRDSAVYFCASGSRQASNYGYTFGSGTRLTVV.

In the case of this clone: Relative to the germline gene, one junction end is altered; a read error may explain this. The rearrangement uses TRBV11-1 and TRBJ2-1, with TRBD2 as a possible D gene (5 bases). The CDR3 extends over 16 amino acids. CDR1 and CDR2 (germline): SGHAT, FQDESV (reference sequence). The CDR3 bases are TGTGCCAGCAGCCCAAGCGGTGGGAGCTCCTACAATGATCAGTTCTTC. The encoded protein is CASSPSGGSSYNDQFF.

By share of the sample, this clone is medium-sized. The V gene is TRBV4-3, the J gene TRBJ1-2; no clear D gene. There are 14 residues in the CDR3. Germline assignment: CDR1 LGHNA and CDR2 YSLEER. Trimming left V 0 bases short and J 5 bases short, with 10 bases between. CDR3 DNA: TGCGCCAGCAGCCAAGATGTACGGGGATATGGCTACACCTTC. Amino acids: CASSQDVRGYGYTF.

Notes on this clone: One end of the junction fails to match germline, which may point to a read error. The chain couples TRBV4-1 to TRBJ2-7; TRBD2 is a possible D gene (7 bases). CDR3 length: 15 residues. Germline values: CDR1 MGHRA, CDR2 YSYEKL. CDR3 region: CASSQGGRGTYEQNF. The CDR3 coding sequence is TGCGCCAGCAGCCAGGGGGGGCGGGGCACCTACGAGCAGAACTTC.

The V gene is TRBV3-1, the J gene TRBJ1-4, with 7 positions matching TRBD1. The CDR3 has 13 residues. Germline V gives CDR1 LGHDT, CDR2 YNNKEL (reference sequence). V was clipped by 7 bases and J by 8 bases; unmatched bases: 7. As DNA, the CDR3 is TGTGCCAGCAACCACAGGGGAGGAGAAAAACTGTTTTTT. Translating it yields CASNHRGGEKLFF.

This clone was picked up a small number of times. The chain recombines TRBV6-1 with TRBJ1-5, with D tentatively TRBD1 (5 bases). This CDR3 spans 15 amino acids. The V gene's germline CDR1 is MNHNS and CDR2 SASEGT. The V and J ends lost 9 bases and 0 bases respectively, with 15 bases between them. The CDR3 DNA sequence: TGTGCCAGTAGCCGGGGCAACACTAGCAATCAGCCCCAGCATTTT. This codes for CASSRGNTSNQPQHF.

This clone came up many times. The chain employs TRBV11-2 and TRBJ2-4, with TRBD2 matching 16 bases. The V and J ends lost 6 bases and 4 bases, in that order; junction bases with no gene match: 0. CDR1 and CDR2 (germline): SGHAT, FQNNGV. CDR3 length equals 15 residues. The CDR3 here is CASRGLAGGKNIQYF. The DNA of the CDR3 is TGTGCCAGCAGGGGACTAGCGGGGGGGAAAAACATTCAGTACTTC.

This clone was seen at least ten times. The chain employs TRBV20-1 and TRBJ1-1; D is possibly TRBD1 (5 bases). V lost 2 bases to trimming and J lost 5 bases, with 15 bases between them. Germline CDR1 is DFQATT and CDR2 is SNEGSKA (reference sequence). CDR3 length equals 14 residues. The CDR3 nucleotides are TGCAGTGCTAGACCGCACTCTGGGGGGACTGAAGCTTTCTTT. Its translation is CSARPHSGGTEAFF.

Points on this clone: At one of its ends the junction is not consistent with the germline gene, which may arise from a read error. The CDR3 reads CTSSLGAWKQPQHF. The CDR3 coding sequence is TGTACCAGCAGTTTAGGGGCCTGGAAACAGCCCCAGCATTTT. The rearrangement joins TRBV28 to TRBJ1-5; a weak D match, TRBD1 (5 bases). The CDR3 is 14 residues long. Germline CDR1 reads MDHEN; CDR2 reads SYDVKM. The complete variable domain, with remaining parts taken from reference TRBV28 and TRBJ1-5, reads DVKVTQSSRYLVKRTGEKVFLECVQDMDHENMFWYRQDPGLGLRLIYFSYDVKMKEKGDIPEGYSVSREKKERFSLILESASTNQTSMYLCTSSLGAWKQPQHFGDGTRLSIL.

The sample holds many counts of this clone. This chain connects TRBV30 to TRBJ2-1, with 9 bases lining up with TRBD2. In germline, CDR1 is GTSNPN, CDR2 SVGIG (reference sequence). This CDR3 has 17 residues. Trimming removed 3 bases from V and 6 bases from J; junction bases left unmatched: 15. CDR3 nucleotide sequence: TGTGCCTGGAGCAACCATGTTGGAGTAGCGGGAGCCAATGAGCAGTTCTTC. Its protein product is CAWSNHVGVAGANEQFF.

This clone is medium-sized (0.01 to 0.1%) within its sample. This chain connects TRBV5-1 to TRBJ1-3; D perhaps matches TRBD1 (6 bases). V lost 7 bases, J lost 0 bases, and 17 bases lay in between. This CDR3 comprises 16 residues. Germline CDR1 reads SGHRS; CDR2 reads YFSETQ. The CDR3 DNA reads TGCGCCAGCCGAGCATTGGGGGCTTCCTCTGGAAACACCATATATTTT. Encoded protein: CASRALGASSGNTIYF. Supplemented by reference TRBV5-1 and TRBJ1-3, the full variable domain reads KAGVTQTPRYLIKTRGQQVTLSCSPISGHRSVSWYQQTPGQGLQFLFEYFSETQRNKGNFPGRFSGRQFSNSRSEMNVSTLELGDSALYLCASRALGASSGNTIYFGEGSWLTVV.

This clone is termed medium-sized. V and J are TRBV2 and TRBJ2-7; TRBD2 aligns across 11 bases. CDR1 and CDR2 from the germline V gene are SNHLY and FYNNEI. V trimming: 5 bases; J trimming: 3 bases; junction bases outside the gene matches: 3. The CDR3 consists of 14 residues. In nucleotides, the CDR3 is TGTGCCAGCAGTCTGGGGACTAGCGGCTACGAGCAGTACTTC. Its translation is CASSLGTSGYEQYF.

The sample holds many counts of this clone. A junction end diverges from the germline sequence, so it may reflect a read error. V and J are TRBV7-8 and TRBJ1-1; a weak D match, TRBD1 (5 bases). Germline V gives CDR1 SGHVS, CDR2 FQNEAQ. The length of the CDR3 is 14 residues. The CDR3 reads CASTLGARNTEAFF. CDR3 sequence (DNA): TGTGCCAGCACCTTAGGGGCAAGGAACACTGAAGCTTTCTTT.

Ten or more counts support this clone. This CDR3 reads CASSQQGSGANVLTF. Here the CDR3 DNA reads TGCGCCAGCAGCCAACAGGGCTCTGGGGCCAACGTCCTGACTTTC. The chain employs TRBV4-1 and TRBJ2-6; D possibly corresponds to TRBD1 (5 bases). The CDR3 has 15 residues. In germline, CDR1 is MGHRA, CDR2 YSYEKL. Trimming shortened V by 2 bases and J by 0 bases, and 5 bases separated the two germline ends.

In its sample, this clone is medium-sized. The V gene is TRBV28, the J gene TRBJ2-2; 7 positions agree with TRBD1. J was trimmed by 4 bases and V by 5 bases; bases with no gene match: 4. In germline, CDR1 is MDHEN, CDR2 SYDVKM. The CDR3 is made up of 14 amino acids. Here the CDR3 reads CASSLGGRTGELFF. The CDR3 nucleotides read TGTGCCAGCAGTCTAGGGGGCCGCACCGGGGAGCTGTTTTTT.

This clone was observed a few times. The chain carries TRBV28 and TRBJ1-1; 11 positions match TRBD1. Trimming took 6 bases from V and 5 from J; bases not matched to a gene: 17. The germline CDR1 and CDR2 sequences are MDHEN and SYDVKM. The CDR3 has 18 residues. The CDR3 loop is CASRENSGQGASWTEAFF. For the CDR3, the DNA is TGTGCCAGCAGAGAGAATTCAGGACAGGGGGCTTCTTGGACTGAAGCTTTCTTT.

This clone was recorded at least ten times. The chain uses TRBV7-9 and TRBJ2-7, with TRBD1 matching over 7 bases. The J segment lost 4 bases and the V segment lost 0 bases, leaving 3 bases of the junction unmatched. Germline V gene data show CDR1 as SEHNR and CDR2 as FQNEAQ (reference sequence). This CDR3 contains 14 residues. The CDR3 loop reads CASSLAGQTYEQYF. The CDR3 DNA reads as TGTGCCAGCAGCTTAGCGGGACAGACTTACGAGCAGTACTTC.

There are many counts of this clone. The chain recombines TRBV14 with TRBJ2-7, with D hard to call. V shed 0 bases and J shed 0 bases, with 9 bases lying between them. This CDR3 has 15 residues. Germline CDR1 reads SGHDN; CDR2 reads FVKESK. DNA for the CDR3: TGTGCCAGCAGCCAAGAACGGTCGGTCTCCTACGAGCAGTACTTC. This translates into CASSQERSVSYEQYF.

The CDR3 sequence is CASSPRDRRTDTQYF. The CDR3 DNA reads TGTGCCAGCTCACCACGGGACAGACGCACAGATACGCAGTATTTT. The gene calls are TRBV18 and TRBJ2-3, with 7 bases fitting TRBD1. The germline gives CDR1 KGHSH, CDR2 LQKENI. The CDR3 is 15 residues long. V lost 1 base, J lost 1 base, and 2 bases stayed unmatched.

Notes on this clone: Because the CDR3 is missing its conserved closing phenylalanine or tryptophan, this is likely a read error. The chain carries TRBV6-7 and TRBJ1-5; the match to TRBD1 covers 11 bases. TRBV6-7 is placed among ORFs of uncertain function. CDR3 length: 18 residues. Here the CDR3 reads CASSYLKDRGQRHQPQHC. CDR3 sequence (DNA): TGTGCCAGCAGTTACTTGAAGGACAGGGGGCAACGTCATCAGCCACAGCATTGT.

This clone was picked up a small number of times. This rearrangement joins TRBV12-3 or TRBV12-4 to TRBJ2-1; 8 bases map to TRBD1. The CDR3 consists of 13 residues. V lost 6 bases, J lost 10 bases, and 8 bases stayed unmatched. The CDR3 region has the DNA TGTGCCAGCAGGCAGGGGGCGACAAGAGAGCAGTTCTTC. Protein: CASRQGATREQFF.